Listed here are 18 T cell receptor beta chains from one sample, sequenced in a study of control samples from healthy donors and cancer patients. Data came from immunoSEQ multiplex PCR; TCRdb stores just in-frame clones and leaves some out. This sample has about 28,000 clones; 70% to 85% occur once, and the top ten carry about 20%. Sequencing was carried out using PBMCs. The receptor source for this set is a man aged 55-75 years with head and neck cancer.

V gene TRBV2 combines with J gene TRBJ2-7, with TRBD2 as a possible D gene (5 bases). V lost 0 bases to trimming and J lost 4 bases, with 10 bases between them. The CDR3 runs 14 residues. Germline V gives CDR1 SNHLY, CDR2 FYNNEI. CDR3 coding DNA: TGTGCCAGCAGTGAAGCGGGAGAGGCGTACGAGCAGTACTTC. It yields the protein CASSEAGEAYEQYF. Together with reference TRBV2 and TRBJ2-7, the CDR3 gives the full variable domain: EPEVTQTPSHQVTQMGQEVILRCVPISNHLYFYWYRQILGQKVEFLVSFYNNEISEKSEIFDDQFSVERPDGSNFTLKIRSTKLEDSAMYFCASSEAGEAYEQYFGPGTRLTVT.

The V and J genes are TRBV19 and TRBJ2-1; 10 nucleotides match TRBD2. The CDR3 extends over 12 amino acids. Germline assignment: CDR1 LNHDA and CDR2 SQIVND (reference sequence). V lost 8 bases, J lost 10 bases, and 5 bases stayed unmatched. CDR3: CASSTSGKEQFF. CDR3 in DNA: TGTGCCAGTTCCACTAGCGGGAAAGAGCAGTTCTTC.

This clone was found once. The rearrangement uses TRBV4-3 and TRBJ1-1; no clear D gene. The CDR3 extends over 15 amino acids. CDR1 and CDR2 (germline): LGHNA, YSLEER. The ends were cut back, 4 bases at V and 6 bases at J, with 18 bases in the middle. The chain's CDR3 is CASSRFGTARAEAFF. The DNA for the CDR3 is TGCGCCAGCAGCCGATTTGGAACTGCGCGGGCTGAAGCTTTCTTT.

The CDR3: CASSRDYEQYF. In DNA, the CDR3 is TGTGCCAGCAGTCGAGACTACGAGCAGTACTTC. The V gene is TRBV28, the J gene TRBJ2-7; no definite D call. Germline CDR1 reads MDHEN; CDR2 reads SYDVKM. This CDR3 contains 11 residues. Trimming removed 5 bases at V and 3 bases at J, with 5 bases between.

The rearrangement links TRBV30 to TRBJ2-7, with TRBD1 matching 7 bases. The length of the CDR3 is 15 residues. Germline V gene data show CDR1 as GTSNPN and CDR2 as SVGIG (reference sequence). Germline trimming cut 4 bases from V and 6 bases from J; bases unmatched to any gene: 15. DNA of the CDR3: TGTGCCTGGAAGTGGAGAGACAGGGATTTCGGCGAGCAGTACTTC. Translation gives CAWKWRDRDFGEQYF.

The rearrangement uses TRBV27 and TRBJ1-2; 8 bases are shared with TRBD1. V was pared by 10 bases and J by 5 bases, with 9 bases of the junction left unmatched. Germline lookup yields CDR1 MNHEY and CDR2 SMNVEV (reference sequence). This CDR3 is built from 13 residues. CDR3 nucleotide sequence: TGTGCCAACCAGGACAGGGCTGAATATGGCTACACCTTC. It is translated as CANQDRAEYGYTF.

V usage is TRBV30 and J usage is TRBJ1-4; no clear D. The CDR3 totals 12 residues. With 4 bases removed from V and 4 bases from J, the gap between germline ends came to 7 bases. CDR1 and CDR2 (germline): GTSNPN, SVGIG (reference sequence). CDR3 amino acids: CAWTGYNEKLFF. CDR3 sequence (DNA): TGTGCCTGGACAGGATATAATGAAAAACTGTTTTTT. Filled out from reference TRBV30 and TRBJ1-4, the complete variable domain reads SQTIHQWPATLVQPVGSPLSLECTVEGTSNPNLYWYRQAAGRGLQLLFYSVGIGQISSEVPQNLSASRPQDRQFILSSKKLLLSDSGFYLCAWTGYNEKLFFGSGTQLSVL.

This chain links TRBV29-1 with TRBJ1-2; possible D gene TRBD1, 5 bases. Trimming took 4 bases from V and 7 from J, leaving 22 bases between them. The germline gives CDR1 SQVTM, CDR2 ANQGSEA. The CDR3 is 15 amino acids. This CDR3 is CSVGRVPGAVFGYTF. In nucleotides, the CDR3 is TGCAGCGTTGGTCGGGTCCCTGGGGCCGTTTTTGGCTACACCTTC.

The chain is built from TRBV5-1 and TRBJ2-3; tentatively, D is TRBD2 (7 bases). The ends were cut back, 4 bases at V and 8 bases at J, with 8 bases in the middle. The CDR3 runs to 11 residues. Germline CDR1 and CDR2: SGHRS and YFSETQ. CDR3 in DNA: TGCGCCAGCAGCCGGGGGGCTACGCAGTATTTT. Its protein product is CASSRGATQYF.

This clone was observed a few times. The CDR3 region has the DNA TGTGCCAGCAGCTGGACTGGGGCTTCCGAGCAGTACTTC. Its translation is CASSWTGASEQYF. The chain carries TRBV5-4 and TRBJ2-7; tentatively, D is TRBD1 or TRBD2 (5 bases each). V was shortened by 3 bases and J by 6 bases, with 13 bases between the two germline ends. This CDR3 has 13 residues. In germline, CDR1 is SGHNT, CDR2 YYREEE (reference sequence).

This clone was recorded only once. The V call is TRBV5-1, the J call TRBJ2-3, with TRBD2 identical over 11 bases. The CDR3 runs 16 residues. V dropped 3 bases and J dropped 6; count of bases not matched to a gene: 9. Germline V gives CDR1 SGHRS, CDR2 YFSETQ. This CDR3 is CASSWVAGGEKDTQYF. CDR3 DNA: TGCGCCAGCAGCTGGGTAGCGGGAGGGGAAAAGGATACGCAGTATTTT.

V and J are TRBV9 and TRBJ1-1; 9 nucleotides align to TRBD1. J lost 0 bases, V lost 3 bases, and 3 bases had no gene match. This CDR3 is built from 15 residues. Germline lookup yields CDR1 SGDLS and CDR2 YYNGEE. CDR3 loop: CASSDRTGVNTEAFF. The CDR3 DNA sequence: TGTGCCAGCAGCGATAGGACAGGGGTGAACACTGAAGCTTTCTTT.

The chain recombines TRBV19 with TRBJ1-5; maybe TRBD1 (5 bases). The CDR3 runs to 12 residues. The germline V gene encodes CDR1 LNHDA and CDR2 SQIVND (reference sequence). V lost 7 bases and J 2 bases, leaving 6 bases between the germline ends. CDR3 bases: TGTGCCAGTAAGACAGGCAATCAGCCCCAGCATTTT. It codes for CASKTGNQPQHF.

The chain links TRBV3-1 (or the pseudogene TRBV3-2) to TRBJ2-3; D is undetermined. Trimming removed 3 bases at V and 6 bases at J, with 16 bases between. The germline gives CDR1 LGHDT, CDR2 YNNKEL (reference sequence). This CDR3 has 15 amino acids. CDR3 coding DNA: TGTGCCAGCAGCCAGGGCTACGGCTCTCTTGATACGCAGTATTTT. Translated, it gives CASSQGYGSLDTQYF.

There are a few counts of this clone. The chain joins TRBV4-1 to TRBJ1-2; possibly TRBD1 for D (6 bases). In germline, CDR1 is MGHRA, CDR2 YSYEKL. V shed 0 bases and J shed 5 bases, with 10 bases lying between them. There are 14 residues in the CDR3. The CDR3: CASSQEYREYGYTF. The CDR3 bases are TGCGCCAGCAGCCAAGAGTACAGGGAGTATGGCTACACCTTC.

The chain combines TRBV5-1 with TRBJ2-2; TRBD1 matches 11 bases. Germline-derived CDR1 and CDR2 are SGHRS and YFSETQ. The CDR3 sequence is 14 residues long. V lost 4 bases to trimming and J lost 6 bases; unmatched junction nucleotides: 2. The DNA for the CDR3 is TGCGCCAGCAGCCTGGGACAGGGGGCCGGGGAGCTGTTTTTT. This codes for CASSLGQGAGELFF.

The chain has TRBV28 and TRBJ1-2, with 8 positions matching TRBD1. There are 16 residues in the CDR3. Germline lookup yields CDR1 MDHEN and CDR2 SYDVKM. The J segment lost 5 bases and the V segment lost 5 bases, leaving 13 bases of the junction unmatched. The CDR3 DNA reads TGTGCCAGCAGTAGAGGACGGGACAGGCTTTCTTATGGCTACACCTTC. Translation: CASSRGRDRLSYGYTF.

This rearrangement joins TRBV27 to TRBJ1-6; D is unclear. The ends were cut back, 4 bases at V and 5 bases at J, with 12 bases in the middle. Germline loops: CDR1 MNHEY, CDR2 SMNVEV (reference sequence). The CDR3 spans 15 residues. The chain's CDR3 is CASSSVGLNNSPLHF. The CDR3 bases are TGTGCCAGCAGTTCTGTAGGACTGAATAATTCACCCCTCCACTTT.